The source of this T cell receptor beta chain is a study of T cell repertoires in cytomegalovirus infection. Study-level background: Recently identified HLA-C-restricted and well-studied HLA-B-restricted CMV epitopes were used. CMV infection and matching HLA type were both indicated by public TCR beta signatures. Study-wide results and caveats: Individuals carrying CMV plus the relevant HLA were identified by cumulative frequency of public TCR beta families. In two of eight donors, the top clonotype was HLA-C-restricted CMV-specific.

The CDR3 is 14 amino acids. Losses at the gene ends were 4 bases for V and 6 bases for J; bases not matched to a gene: 3. Germline V lookup: CDR1 LNHDA, CDR2 SQIVND (reference sequence). Worth noting for this clonotype: Antigen specificity is unknown.

TCRdb called the reads again in MiXCR, with one record for every CDR3 protein. The data show around 770,000 distinct CDR3 sequences, with 29% seen just once and 10% to 15% held by the top ten. The material was cultured CD8+ T cells from PBMCs, obtained from culture after CMV antigen stimulation. The receptor comes from a human donor in good health (CMV status not recorded). Some clones in this sample may be carry-over from other donors' samples. The genes are TRBV19 and TRBJ2-1; the match to TRBD2 covers 10 bases. The CDR3 nucleotides are TGTGCCAGTAGTAGGCTAGCGGGGGTCAATGAGCAGTTCTTC. Translation: CASSRLAGVNEQFF.